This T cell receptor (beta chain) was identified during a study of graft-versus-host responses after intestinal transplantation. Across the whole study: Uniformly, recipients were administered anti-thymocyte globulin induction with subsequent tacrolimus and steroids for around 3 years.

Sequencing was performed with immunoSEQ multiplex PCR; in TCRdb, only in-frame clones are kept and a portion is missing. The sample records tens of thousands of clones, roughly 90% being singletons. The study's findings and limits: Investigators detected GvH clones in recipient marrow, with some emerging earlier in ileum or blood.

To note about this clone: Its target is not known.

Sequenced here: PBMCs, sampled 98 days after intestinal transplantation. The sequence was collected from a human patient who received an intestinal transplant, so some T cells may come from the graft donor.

CDR3 sequence: CASSLAGGPGELFF. The DNA of the CDR3 is TGTGCCAGCAGTTTAGCGGGGGGGCCCGGGGAGCTGTTTTTT. J is TRBJ2-2 and V is TRBV6-5; 11 bases fit TRBD2. Trimming removed 4 bases from V and 6 bases from J; junction bases left unmatched: 1. The CDR3 extends over 14 amino acids. Germline CDR1 and CDR2: MNHEY and SVGAGI.